The source of this TCR beta chain is a study of T cell responses to AZD1222 COVID-19 vaccine. TCRdb keeps only in-frame clones here, not all; method: immunoSEQ multiplex PCR. The sample shows some 140,000 clones, around 93% of them seen only once. This CDR3 is built from 15 residues. Germline V gene sequence: CDR1 LGHNA, CDR2 YNFKEQ. Trimming shortened V by 0 bases and J by 5 bases, and 10 bases separated the two germline ends. The chain joins TRBV4-2 to TRBJ1-4, with a weak D call TRBD1 (6 bases). The receptor was isolated from an adult who received the AZD1222 COVID-19 vaccine. Sequencing was performed on peripheral blood, taken 28 days after the second AZD1222 dose. The CDR3: CASSQEGGWNEKLFF. CDR3 in DNA: TGTGCCAGCAGCCAAGAAGGGGGTTGGAATGAAAAACTGTTTTTT.